This paragraph reports one T cell receptor (beta chain). What it recognizes is unknown. The sample comes from a study of cytomegalovirus exposure and HLA in healthy donors. Study context: Of the donors genotyped, several hundred in all, about 80% fell in the Caucasian-associated ancestry cluster. Study-level findings and limits: Association of 16,951 TCR beta sequences with HLA alleles was found at 0.05 false discovery rate in a later analysis.

Primers included in the PCR were 60 Vbeta and 13 Jbeta primers. Using immunoSEQ multiplex PCR, the repertoire was profiled, and TCRdb retains in-frame clones only, with some absent. This sample has fewer than 200,000 clones, with 76% found just once. The sequence was obtained from a female donor in good health and CMV-seronegative. The sequencing sample was made of PBMCs.

Here the CDR3 reads CASSLGGLADFTDTQYF. For the CDR3, the DNA is TGTGCCAGCAGTCTAGGGGGACTAGCGGATTTCACAGATACGCAGTATTTT. This chain joins TRBV28 and TRBJ2-3; 11 bases fit TRBD2. The CDR3 covers 17 residues. The junction had 9 bases not matched to a gene; V was cut back by 5 bases and J by 2 bases. Germline CDR1 reads MDHEN; CDR2 reads SYDVKM.